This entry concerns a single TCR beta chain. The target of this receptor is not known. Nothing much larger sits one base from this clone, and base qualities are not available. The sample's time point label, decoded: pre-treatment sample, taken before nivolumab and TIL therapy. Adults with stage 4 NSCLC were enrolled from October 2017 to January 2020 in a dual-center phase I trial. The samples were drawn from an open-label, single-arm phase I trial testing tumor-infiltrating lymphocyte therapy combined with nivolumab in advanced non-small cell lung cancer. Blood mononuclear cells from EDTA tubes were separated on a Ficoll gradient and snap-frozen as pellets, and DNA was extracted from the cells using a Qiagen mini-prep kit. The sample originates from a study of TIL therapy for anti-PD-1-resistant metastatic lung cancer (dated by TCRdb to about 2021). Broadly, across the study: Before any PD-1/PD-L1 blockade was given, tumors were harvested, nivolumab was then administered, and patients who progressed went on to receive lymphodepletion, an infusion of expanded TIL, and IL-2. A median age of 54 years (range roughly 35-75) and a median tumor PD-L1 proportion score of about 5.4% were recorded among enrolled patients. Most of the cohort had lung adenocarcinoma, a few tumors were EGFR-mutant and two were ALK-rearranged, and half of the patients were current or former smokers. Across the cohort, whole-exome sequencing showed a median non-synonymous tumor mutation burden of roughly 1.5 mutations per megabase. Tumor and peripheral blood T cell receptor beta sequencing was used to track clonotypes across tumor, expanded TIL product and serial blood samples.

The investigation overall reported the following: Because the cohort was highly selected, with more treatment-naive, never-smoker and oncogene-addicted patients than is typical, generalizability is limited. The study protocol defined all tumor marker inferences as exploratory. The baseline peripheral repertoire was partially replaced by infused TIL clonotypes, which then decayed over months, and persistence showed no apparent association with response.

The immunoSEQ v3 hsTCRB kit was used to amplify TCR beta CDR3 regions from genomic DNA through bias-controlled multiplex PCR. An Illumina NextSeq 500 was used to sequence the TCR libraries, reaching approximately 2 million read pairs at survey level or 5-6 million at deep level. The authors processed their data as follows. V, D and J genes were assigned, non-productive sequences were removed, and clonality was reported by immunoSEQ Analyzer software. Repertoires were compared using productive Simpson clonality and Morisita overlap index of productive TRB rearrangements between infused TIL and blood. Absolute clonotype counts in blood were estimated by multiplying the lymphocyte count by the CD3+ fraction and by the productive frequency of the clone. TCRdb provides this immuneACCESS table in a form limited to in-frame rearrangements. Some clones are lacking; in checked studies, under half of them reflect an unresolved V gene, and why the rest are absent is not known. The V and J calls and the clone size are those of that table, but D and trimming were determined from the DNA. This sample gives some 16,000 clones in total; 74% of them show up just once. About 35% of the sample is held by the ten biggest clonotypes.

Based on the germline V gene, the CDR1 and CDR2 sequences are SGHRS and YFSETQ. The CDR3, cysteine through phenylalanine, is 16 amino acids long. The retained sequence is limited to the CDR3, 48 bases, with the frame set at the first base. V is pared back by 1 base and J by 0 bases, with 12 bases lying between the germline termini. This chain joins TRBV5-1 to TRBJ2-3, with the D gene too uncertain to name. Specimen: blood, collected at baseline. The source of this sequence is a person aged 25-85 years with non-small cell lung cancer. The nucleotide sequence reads TGCGCCAGCAGCTTGTTTATGGCTTCTAGCACAGATACGCAGTATTTT. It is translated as CASSLFMASSTDTQYF.